One sample yielded the 30 T cell receptor beta chains listed below, sequenced in a study of cytomegalovirus exposure and HLA in healthy donors. In the PCR, 60 Vbeta and 13 Jbeta primers were used. Generated by immunoSEQ multiplex PCR, the TCRdb table keeps only in-frame clones and is missing some. The sample shows 150,000 or so clones, around three quarters of them seen only once. The sequenced sample consisted of PBMCs. The receptors stem from a man aged 35 to 55 in good health and CMV-seropositive.

This rearrangement joins TRBV19 to TRBJ1-5; 8 bases map to TRBD1. V shed 5 bases and J 0 bases; nucleotides not matched to a gene: 6. Germline CDR1 LNHDA, CDR2 SQIVND (reference sequence). This CDR3 spans 16 amino acids. The CDR3 is CASSSTGGYSNQPQHF. DNA of the CDR3: TGTGCCAGTAGTTCCACAGGGGGATATAGCAATCAGCCCCAGCATTTT.

On this clone: Different DNA sequences within this sample yield the same CDR3. The rearrangement joins TRBV2 to TRBJ1-6; D may be TRBD1 (5 bases). The germline V gene has CDR1 SNHLY and CDR2 FYNNEI. CDR3 length: 14 residues. Trimming stripped 2 bases from V and 9 bases from J, with 11 bases between. The CDR3 sequence is CASSEQGGRSPLHF. In DNA, the CDR3 is TGTGCCAGCAGTGAACAGGGTGGTCGTTCACCCCTCCACTTT.

This sequence joins TRBV7-2 and TRBJ2-5, with 10 positions matching TRBD2. V lost 6 bases to trimming and J lost 2 bases; unmatched junction nucleotides: 0. This CDR3 contains 13 residues. The V gene's germline CDR1 is SGHTA and CDR2 FQGNSA. CDR3 DNA sequence: TGTGCCAGCAGGACTAGCGGGCAAGAGACCCAGTACTTC. It encodes CASRTSGQETQYF.

This clone was observed a handful of times. The genes are TRBV7-9 and TRBJ1-1; TRBD1 matches at 7 bases. With 5 bases clipped from V and 3 bases from J, the junction kept 6 bases outside the gene matches. This CDR3 has 14 residues. Germline loops: CDR1 SEHNR, CDR2 FQNEAQ (reference sequence). CDR3 in amino acids: CASSRSGGYTEAFF. CDR3 nucleotide sequence: TGTGCCAGCAGCCGATCAGGGGGGTACACTGAAGCTTTCTTT.

This chain connects TRBV2 to TRBJ2-7; the match to TRBD1 covers 8 bases. V trimming: 9 bases; J trimming: 4 bases; junction bases outside the gene matches: 8. The CDR3 contains 13 residues. Germline loops: CDR1 SNHLY, CDR2 FYNNEI. DNA of the CDR3: TGTGCCAGTGAGTCCGGGACAGGTTACGAGCAGTACTTC. It is translated as CASESGTGYEQYF.

The rearrangement links TRBV27 to TRBJ1-1; TRBD1 matches at 7 bases. The CDR3 runs 15 residues. V gave up 3 bases and J gave up 0 bases; unmatched junction bases: 4. Germline V gene sequence: CDR1 MNHEY, CDR2 SMNVEV (reference sequence). The CDR3 protein is CASSFGGQLNTEAFF. In nucleotides, the CDR3 is TGTGCCAGCAGTTTTGGGGGACAGCTGAACACTGAAGCTTTCTTT.

The rearrangement links TRBV10-3 to TRBJ2-3, with 7 bases fitting TRBD2. Germline CDR1 is ENHRY and CDR2 is SYGVKD. V shed 3 bases and J 0 bases; nucleotides not matched to a gene: 18. CDR3 length equals 20 residues. The CDR3 nucleotides read TGTGCCATCAGTGATAGGGCAAGGACTAGTCGGGGGTTTAGCACAGATACGCAGTATTTT. This sequence encodes CAISDRARTSRGFSTDTQYF.

The V gene is TRBV15, the J gene TRBJ1-1, with 11 positions matching TRBD1. Germline loops: CDR1 LNHNV, CDR2 YYDKDF (reference sequence). V dropped 5 bases and J dropped 1; count of bases not matched to a gene: 3. The CDR3 totals 15 residues. The CDR3 sequence is CATSGTGGGNTEAFF. The CDR3 DNA reads as TGTGCCACCAGCGGGACAGGGGGAGGGAACACTGAAGCTTTCTTT.

The chain uses TRBV18 and TRBJ1-1, with D possibly TRBD1 on 6 matching bases. V was pared by 1 base and J by 8 bases, with 14 bases between. Germline V gives CDR1 KGHSH, CDR2 LQKENI. This CDR3 spans 14 amino acids. CDR3 sequence reads: CASSPRPGDVEAFF. CDR3 in DNA: TGTGCCAGCTCACCACGTCCAGGGGACGTGGAAGCTTTCTTT.

This rearrangement joins TRBV4-1 to TRBJ2-7, with 7 bases matching TRBD1. J lost 6 bases, V lost 1 base, and 6 bases had no gene match. This CDR3 is 14 amino acids long. Germline CDR1 MGHRA, CDR2 YSYEKL. CDR3 coding DNA: TGCGCCAGCAGCCAAGGGACAGGTCCTGGCGAGCAGTACTTC. Its protein is CASSQGTGPGEQYF.

V and J are TRBV28 and TRBJ1-6; D unclear. From germline, CDR1 is MDHEN and CDR2 SYDVKM. CDR3 size: 12 residues. V was pared by 8 bases and J by 10 bases, with 12 bases between. CDR3 protein: CASLAAGSPLHF. For the CDR3, the DNA is TGTGCCAGCCTCGCGGCGGGGTCACCCCTCCACTTT.

The rearrangement uses TRBV15 and TRBJ2-5; 9 bases agree with TRBD2. Germline CDR1 reads LNHNV; CDR2 reads YYDKDF (reference sequence). The CDR3 runs 14 residues. Trimming at V came to 8 bases and at J to 3 bases, leaving 7 bases not matched to a gene. CDR3 region: CATGRASGKETQYF. The CDR3 DNA is TGTGCCACCGGGCGGGCTAGCGGGAAAGAGACCCAGTACTTC.

Notes on this clone: The identical CDR3 is also encoded by other nucleotide sequences in the sample. This chain joins TRBV10-3 and TRBJ2-7; TRBD2 is a possible D gene (6 bases). The CDR3 is 12 residues long. CDR1 is ENHRY, CDR2 SYGVKD, per germline. The V end was cut by 8 bases, the J end by 0 bases, with 8 bases between. In DNA form, the CDR3 reads TGTGCCATCCGGAGGGGCTCCTACGAGCAGTACTTC. The encoded protein is CAIRRGSYEQYF.

This clone has just one count. The genes are TRBV27 and TRBJ1-1, with D possibly being TRBD1 (5 bases). The CDR3 is 16 amino acids. V shed 3 bases and J shed 4 bases, with 18 bases lying between them. Germline lookup yields CDR1 MNHEY and CDR2 SMNVEV (reference sequence). The CDR3 DNA is TGTGCCAGCAGTTTGGGGACTCAGATCCCTACCACTGAAGCTTTCTTT. It specifies CASSLGTQIPTTEAFF.

The chain couples TRBV15 to TRBJ2-7; D is unclear. With 3 bases removed from V and 0 bases from J, the gap between germline ends came to 3 bases. The CDR3 contains 12 residues. Germline-derived CDR1 and CDR2 are LNHNV and YYDKDF (reference sequence). The CDR3 protein is CATSRASYEQYF. In DNA, the CDR3 is TGTGCCACCAGCAGGGCCTCCTACGAGCAGTACTTC.

The chain combines TRBV28 with TRBJ1-5; D is unresolved. CDR3 length: 17 residues. The V end was cut by 8 bases, the J end by 0 bases, with 20 bases between. The V gene's germline CDR1 is MDHEN and CDR2 SYDVKM. In DNA form, the CDR3 reads TGTGCCAGCGGCCCGGGAGGCGAGGTTTATAGCAATCAGCCCCAGCATTTT. Translation: CASGPGGEVYSNQPQHF.

This clone has more than one count but fewer than ten. The chain joins TRBV6-5 to TRBJ1-1, with no clear D. The V end was cut by 5 bases, the J end by 0 bases, with 7 bases between. Germline CDR1 is MNHEY and CDR2 is SVGAGI. There are 13 residues in the CDR3. CDR3 nucleotide sequence: TGTGCCAGCAGTCTATCAATGAACACTGAAGCTTTCTTT. Its translation: CASSLSMNTEAFF.

Comments on this clone: Other DNA sequences from this sample encode an identical CDR3 as well. This chain joins TRBV5-6 and TRBJ2-5, with a tentative D call TRBD2 (6 bases). Germline V gene lookup returns CDR1 SGHDT and CDR2 YYEEEE. This CDR3 is built from 13 residues. V shed 0 bases and J shed 5 bases, with 8 bases lying between them. CDR3 DNA: TGTGCCAGCAGCTTGGCGGGAGTGGAGACCCAGTACTTC. Its protein product is CASSLAGVETQYF.

The chain recombines TRBV27 with TRBJ2-5, with 8 positions matching TRBD1. V gave up 5 bases and J gave up 3 bases; unmatched junction bases: 8. Germline-derived CDR1 and CDR2 are MNHEY and SMNVEV (reference sequence). The CDR3 loop spans 15 amino acids. This CDR3 is CASSITGQGEETQYF. The CDR3 DNA reads TGTGCCAGCAGTATCACTGGACAGGGCGAAGAGACCCAGTACTTC.

This clone was detected once. CDR3 DNA: TGTGCCAGCAGCGTAGCGGCTAGCGCCCGGAATGAGCAGTTCTTC. Translating it yields CASSVAASARNEQFF. This rearrangement joins TRBV9 to TRBJ2-1, with TRBD2 as a possible D gene (6 bases). There are 15 residues in the CDR3. With 0 bases removed from V and 7 bases from J, the gap between germline ends came to 14 bases. Germline V gene sequence: CDR1 SGDLS, CDR2 YYNGEE.

The chain carries TRBV11-2 and TRBJ2-1; the D gene is possibly TRBD1 (5 bases). This CDR3 has 15 residues. The V and J ends lost 5 bases and 4 bases respectively, with 15 bases between them. The germline V gene encodes CDR1 SGHAT and CDR2 FQNNGV. The CDR3 protein is CASSLRPTEYNEQFF. CDR3 nucleotides: TGTGCCAGCAGCCTACGACCGACAGAATACAATGAGCAGTTCTTC.

This clone was seen once. The chain carries TRBV5-1 and TRBJ2-5; the match to TRBD1 covers 8 bases. The J call may be mistaken, given a closer DNA end match to TRBJ2-7. In germline, CDR1 is SGHRS, CDR2 YFSETQ. The CDR3 is made up of 15 amino acids. CDR3 sequence: CASSSSPGQAYEQYF. The CDR3 DNA sequence: TGCGCCAGCAGCTCCTCACCGGGACAGGCCTACGAGCAGTACTTC.

This chain uses TRBV9 with TRBJ1-2; D is perhaps TRBD1 (6 bases). CDR1 and CDR2 (germline): SGDLS, YYNGEE. V dropped 6 bases and J dropped 2 bases, with 17 bases sitting between them. This CDR3 comprises 15 residues. CDR3 DNA: TGTGCCAGCAACCGGGGGGGCCAGGCGAACTATGGCTACACCTTC. This encodes CASNRGGQANYGYTF.

The chain is built from TRBV4-3 and TRBJ2-1, with a possible D match to TRBD1 (7 bases). V lost 4 bases and J lost 8, with 15 bases in between. This CDR3 has 14 residues. In germline, CDR1 is LGHNA, CDR2 YSLEER. The CDR3 sequence: CASSPADREDEQFF. The DNA of the CDR3 is TGCGCCAGCAGCCCAGCCGACAGGGAGGATGAGCAGTTCTTC.

The rearrangement joins TRBV30 to TRBJ2-7, with 11 bases that match TRBD2. Germline V gives CDR1 GTSNPN, CDR2 SVGIG (reference sequence). The CDR3 loop spans 15 amino acids. V was clipped by 2 bases and J by 7 bases; unmatched bases: 10. The CDR3 DNA is TGTGCCTGGAGTTCCCGACTAGCGGGACAGTTTGAGCAGTACTTC. Translation: CAWSSRLAGQFEQYF.

The chain is built from TRBV29-1 and TRBJ2-5; D is perhaps TRBD2 (5 bases). The CDR3 has 12 amino acids. Trimming took off 6 bases at V and 11 bases at J, with 19 bases between the two ends. Germline assignment: CDR1 SQVTM and CDR2 ANQGSEA. CDR3 in amino acids: CSVQQRAREQYF. The CDR3 DNA follows: TGCAGCGTCCAACAAAGGGCAAGGGAGCAGTACTTC.

This chain links TRBV7-9 with TRBJ2-7; 8 bases line up with TRBD2. Germline lookup yields CDR1 SEHNR and CDR2 FQNEAQ (reference sequence). The CDR3 length is 14 residues. After removal of 7 bases from V and 3 bases from J, the junction contained 8 bases not matched to a gene. The CDR3 protein is CASKRERESYEQYF. CDR3 DNA: TGTGCCAGCAAACGAGAGCGGGAGAGCTACGAGCAGTACTTC.

This clone was picked up one time. The chain links TRBV5-1 to TRBJ2-7, with D perhaps matching TRBD1 (6 bases). The V gene lost 2 bases and the J gene lost 5 bases, with 11 bases spanning the gap. The CDR3 extends over 13 amino acids. Germline CDR1 SGHRS, CDR2 YFSETQ. DNA of the CDR3: TGCGCCAGCAGCTTACAGGGTTATGACGAGCAGTACTTC. This gives the protein CASSLQGYDEQYF.

V gene TRBV9 combines with J gene TRBJ2-1; 9 bases align to TRBD2. Germline V gene data show CDR1 as SGDLS and CDR2 as YYNGEE. The CDR3 is 14 amino acids. V lost 2 bases, J lost 7 bases, and 4 bases stayed unmatched. CDR3 in DNA: TGTGCCAGCAGCGTGGGACTAGCCTTAAATGAGCAGTTCTTC. Translating it yields CASSVGLALNEQFF.

The chain joins TRBV27 to TRBJ2-3, with 10 bases aligning to TRBD2. V lost 3 bases, J lost 0 bases, and 6 bases stayed unmatched. CDR3 length equals 17 residues. From germline, CDR1 is MNHEY and CDR2 SMNVEV (reference sequence). Here the CDR3 reads CASSFLAGVISTDTQYF. Here the CDR3 DNA reads TGTGCCAGCAGTTTTCTAGCGGGAGTAATTAGCACAGATACGCAGTATTTT.